One and the same sample provided the 27 T cell receptor beta chains below, sequenced in a study of beta chain features in type 1 diabetes. Investigators reverse transcribed all isolated RNA, so they sequenced expressed TCRB transcripts. Assay: immunoSEQ multiplex PCR; the TCRdb copy retains only in-frame clones and omits some. The table lists 350,000 to 400,000 clones, over 13% of them singletons. Input material: naive CD4+ T cells from blood. Receptors were obtained from a woman aged 18-29 years in good health.

This clone showed up just a few times. This chain links TRBV7-3 with TRBJ2-1; a possible D gene is TRBD2 (5 bases). The CDR3 length is 16 residues. Germline V CDR1 and CDR2: SGHTA, FQGTGA. V lost 3 bases and J lost 1, with 13 bases in between. In DNA, the CDR3 is TGTGCCAGCAGCTTTTCGGGAAGTTGGTCCTACAATGAGCAGTTCTTC. This gives the protein CASSFSGSWSYNEQFF.

This clone was detected a few times. This rearrangement joins TRBV7-8 to TRBJ1-1; TRBD1 matches 10 bases. V lost 3 bases to trimming and J lost 10 bases; unmatched junction nucleotides: 5. CDR3 length: 13 residues. Germline V CDR1 and CDR2: SGHVS, FQNEAQ. In DNA, the CDR3 is TGTGCCAGCAGCTTGGGGACAGGGGAGGGAGCTTTCTTT. Encoded protein: CASSLGTGEGAFF.

The V call is TRBV13, the J call TRBJ2-7; perhaps TRBD1 as D (6 bases). Germline V lookup: CDR1 PRHDT, CDR2 FYEKMQ (reference sequence). Trimming removed 5 bases from V and 2 bases from J, with 25 bases in between. This CDR3 has 18 residues. The CDR3 here is CASSTGYPGTKQAYEQYF. As DNA, the CDR3 is TGTGCCAGCAGCACAGGGTACCCCGGGACAAAGCAAGCCTACGAGCAGTACTTC.

In the case of this clone: In the same sample, other DNA sequences code for this CDR3. This chain links TRBV18 with TRBJ2-5; D gene uncertain. The CDR3 has 13 residues. The germline V gene has CDR1 KGHSH and CDR2 LQKENI. Trimming removed 1 base at V and 2 bases at J, with 5 bases between. The CDR3 protein is CASSPQTQETQYF. Written as DNA, the CDR3 is TGTGCCAGCTCACCACAGACTCAAGAGACCCAGTACTTC.

This clone was recorded a few times. This same CDR3 is encoded by further DNA sequences in the sample. This chain joins TRBV30 and TRBJ2-7, with a weak D call TRBD1 (5 bases). The CDR3 is 12 residues long. Trimming cost V 0 bases and J 3 bases, with 6 bases left between them. Germline V gives CDR1 GTSNPN, CDR2 SVGIG (reference sequence). CDR3 nucleotide sequence: TGTGCCTGGAGTGTAAGGGGCTACGAGCAGTACTTC. It specifies CAWSVRGYEQYF.

This clone was detected a few times. The rearrangement links TRBV7-2 to TRBJ1-2; 10 positions agree with TRBD1. V lost 4 bases to trimming and J lost 8 bases; unmatched junction nucleotides: 4. Germline CDR1 reads SGHTA; CDR2 reads FQGNSA. The CDR3 totals 13 residues. The CDR3 spells CASSWTGGIGYTF. CDR3 nucleotide sequence: TGTGCCAGCAGCTGGACAGGGGGGATAGGCTACACCTTC. The whole variable domain, filled in from reference TRBV7-2 and TRBJ1-2, reads GAGVSQSPSNKVTEKGKDVELRCDPISGHTALYWYRQSLGQGLEFLIYFQGNSAPDKSGLPSDRFSAERTGGSVSTLTIQRTQQEDSAVYLCASSWTGGIGYTFGSGTRLTVV.

This clone was counted between two and nine times. Different DNA sequences within this sample yield the same CDR3. The V and J genes are TRBV6-5 and TRBJ2-5; tentative D call: TRBD1 (5 bases). Trimming cost V 2 bases and J 5 bases, with 9 bases left between them. Germline loops: CDR1 MNHEY, CDR2 SVGAGI. This CDR3 comprises 13 residues. As DNA, the CDR3 is TGTGCCAGCAGTTACAGGGGTCGGGAGACCCAGTACTTC. Its protein product is CASSYRGRETQYF.

This clone has a handful of counts. The chain carries TRBV30 and TRBJ2-1; 10 bases are a match to TRBD2. V lost 4 bases and J lost 4; bases outside the gene matches: 1. The CDR3 totals 13 residues. Per germline, CDR1 GTSNPN and CDR2 SVGIG (reference sequence). This CDR3 reads CAWKREGYNEQFF. The CDR3 nucleotides read TGTGCCTGGAAGCGGGAGGGTTACAATGAGCAGTTCTTC.

This clone has a handful of counts. The V gene is TRBV11-3, the J gene TRBJ2-1; TRBD1 aligns across 9 bases. V lost 4 bases, J lost 7 bases, and 5 bases stayed unmatched. The germline V gene encodes CDR1 SGHNT and CDR2 YENEEA. The CDR3 contains 14 residues. CDR3 bases: TGTGCCAGCAGCTCGGGACAGGGTAGGAATGAGCAGTTCTTC. Translation gives CASSSGQGRNEQFF.

The chain recombines TRBV28 with TRBJ2-7, with D hard to call. This CDR3 comprises 12 residues. Germline lookup yields CDR1 MDHEN and CDR2 SYDVKM. V lost 3 bases and J 6 bases, leaving 9 bases between the germline ends. CDR3: CASSLVGFEQYF. CDR3 in DNA: TGTGCCAGCAGTTTGGTGGGCTTCGAGCAGTACTTC.

In regard to this clone: The same CDR3 arises from other DNA sequences in this sample as well. CDR3 bases: TGCAGCGTCAGGACAGGGAACTATGGCTACACCTTC. This sequence encodes CSVRTGNYGYTF. This chain uses TRBV29-1 with TRBJ1-2; 8 bases agree with TRBD1. CDR3 length equals 12 residues. CDR1 is SQVTM, CDR2 ANQGSEA, per germline. J was trimmed by 2 bases and V by 6 bases; bases with no gene match: 2.

The CDR3 reads CAWSPKGSDEQFF. In nucleotides, the CDR3 is TGTGCCTGGAGCCCGAAAGGAAGCGATGAGCAGTTCTTC. The J gene is TRBJ2-1, the V gene TRBV30; D not resolved. V was trimmed by 3 bases and J by 8 bases, leaving 14 bases between them. The CDR3 is made up of 13 amino acids. CDR1 is GTSNPN, CDR2 SVGIG, per germline (reference sequence).

This clone came up a few times. This sequence joins TRBV29-1 and TRBJ2-3; D possibly corresponds to TRBD2 (5 bases). V lost 5 bases, J lost 2 bases, and 17 bases lay in between. Germline V lookup: CDR1 SQVTM, CDR2 ANQGSEA. The CDR3 runs to 15 residues. CDR3: CSVRASGLPTDTQYF. The CDR3 DNA follows: TGCAGCGTTCGGGCGAGCGGATTGCCCACAGATACGCAGTATTTT.

The chain joins TRBV28 to TRBJ1-4, with 7 bases identical to TRBD1. This CDR3 comprises 14 residues. The V gene's germline CDR1 is MDHEN and CDR2 SYDVKM. V lost 7 bases, J lost 7 bases, and 9 bases stayed unmatched. CDR3 region: CASTQGQPGEKLFF. Written as DNA, the CDR3 is TGTGCCAGCACCCAGGGACAGCCGGGTGAAAAACTGTTTTTT.

The chain carries TRBV5-1 and TRBJ1-5; D remains unclear. CDR3 size: 15 residues. Trimming shortened V by 0 bases and J by 4 bases, and 11 bases separated the two germline ends. Looked up from germline, CDR1 is SGHRS and CDR2 is YFSETQ. The CDR3 reads CASSLGTGRNQPQHF. Here the CDR3 DNA reads TGCGCCAGCAGCTTGGGGACGGGAAGAAATCAGCCCCAGCATTTT.

The chain carries TRBV7-9 and TRBJ2-1, with D perhaps TRBD2 (5 bases). Germline values: CDR1 SEHNR, CDR2 FQNEAQ (reference sequence). V was shortened by 3 bases and J by 2 bases, with 14 bases between the two germline ends. This CDR3 region has 16 residues. The CDR3: CASSFLATTAYNEQFF. CDR3 nucleotides: TGTGCCAGCAGCTTCTTAGCGACTACAGCCTACAATGAGCAGTTCTTC.

The V call is TRBV9, the J call TRBJ2-3, with TRBD2 identical over 9 bases. Unmatched junction bases numbered 9, after V lost 3 bases and J lost 4 bases. The CDR3 is 16 residues long. The germline V gene encodes CDR1 SGDLS and CDR2 YYNGEE. The CDR3 loop reads CASSALIAGASDTQYF. CDR3 DNA sequence: TGTGCCAGCAGCGCCTTAATAGCGGGAGCATCAGATACGCAGTATTTT.

The CDR3 DNA reads TGTGCCAGCAGCCAGGGTCCATCCTACGAGCAGTACTTC. Encoded protein: CASSQGPSYEQYF. The chain employs TRBV7-2 and TRBJ2-7; TRBD1 might be the D (5 bases). This CDR3 comprises 13 residues. V lost 5 bases and J lost 1, with 9 bases in between. The germline V gene has CDR1 SGHTA and CDR2 FQGNSA.

The gene calls are TRBV5-1 and TRBJ2-1; D gene ambiguous. The CDR3 runs 15 residues. The V gene's germline CDR1 is SGHRS and CDR2 YFSETQ. V shed 1 base and J shed 1 base, with 9 bases lying between them. CDR3 sequence reads: CASSLFASSYNEQFF. The CDR3 DNA reads TGCGCCAGCAGCTTGTTTGCGAGTTCCTACAATGAGCAGTTCTTC.

This clone was seen a few times. The gene calls are TRBV30 and TRBJ1-1; weak D call: TRBD1 (5 bases). CDR3 length: 12 residues. The V gene lost 5 bases and the J gene lost 1 base, with 8 bases spanning the gap. CDR1 is GTSNPN and CDR2 is SVGIG in the germline V gene (reference sequence). Written as DNA, the CDR3 is TGTGCCTGGGGACACGCGAACACTGAAGCTTTCTTT. The encoded protein is CAWGHANTEAFF.

This clone appeared a few times. The V call is TRBV28, the J call TRBJ2-7; D not certain. CDR1 is MDHEN and CDR2 is SYDVKM in the germline V gene. This CDR3 is built from 12 residues. Trimming stripped 1 base from V and 3 bases from J, with 4 bases between. Written as DNA, the CDR3 is TGTGCCAGCAGTTTATCAGACTACGAGCAGTACTTC. It yields the protein CASSLSDYEQYF.

The chain uses TRBV29-1 and TRBJ2-5; the match to TRBD1 covers 9 bases. CDR3 size: 13 residues. V lost 6 bases to trimming and J lost 5 bases; unmatched junction nucleotides: 7. Germline V lookup: CDR1 SQVTM, CDR2 ANQGSEA. CDR3 sequence reads: CSVPRDRVETQYF. The CDR3 DNA sequence: TGCAGCGTCCCGAGGGACAGGGTGGAGACCCAGTACTTC.

There are a few counts of this clone. The chain couples TRBV30 to TRBJ1-5; D might be TRBD1 (5 bases). The CDR3 sequence is 15 residues long. The germline gives CDR1 GTSNPN, CDR2 SVGIG (reference sequence). The ends were cut back, 6 bases at V and 0 bases at J, with 15 bases in the middle. The CDR3 DNA follows: TGTGCCTGTTCTGAGGACGGACATAGCAATCAGCCCCAGCATTTT. Encoded protein: CACSEDGHSNQPQHF. Based on the CDR3 plus reference TRBV30 and TRBJ1-5, the full variable domain is SQTIHQWPATLVQPVGSPLSLECTVEGTSNPNLYWYRQAAGRGLQLLFYSVGIGQISSEVPQNLSASRPQDRQFILSSKKLLLSDSGFYLCACSEDGHSNQPQHFGDGTRLSIL.

This clone has more than one count but fewer than ten. The rearrangement uses TRBV25-1 and TRBJ2-1; 7 bases are a match to TRBD2. Germline V lookup: CDR1 MGHDK, CDR2 SYGVNS. The CDR3 is 14 amino acids. V was pared by 6 bases and J by 6 bases, with 8 bases of the junction left unmatched. This CDR3 is CASRDRLALNEQFF. The CDR3 DNA follows: TGTGCCAGCAGGGATAGACTAGCTCTCAATGAGCAGTTCTTC.

CDR3 nucleotide sequence: TGTGCCAGCAGTTTAGAGGGACAGGGGCATTTGAACACTGAAGCTTTCTTT. It translates to CASSLEGQGHLNTEAFF. V is TRBV28 and J is TRBJ1-1; 10 bases fit TRBD1. This CDR3 contains 17 residues. V lost 2 bases and J lost 0; bases outside the gene matches: 6. The germline gives CDR1 MDHEN, CDR2 SYDVKM.

This clone showed up just a few times. The V call is TRBV5-4, the J call TRBJ2-3, with a tentative D call TRBD2 (5 bases). The CDR3 has 14 residues. Germline V gives CDR1 SGHNT, CDR2 YYREEE (reference sequence). V was clipped by 4 bases and J by 4 bases, with 13 bases between them. The CDR3, as DNA: TGTGCCAGCAGCCCCGGCGCGGAGGCAGATACGCAGTATTTT. Translated: CASSPGAEADTQYF.

The chain couples TRBV13 to TRBJ1-1; D possibly corresponds to TRBD1 (6 bases). The CDR3 sequence is 16 residues long. Germline CDR1 is PRHDT and CDR2 is FYEKMQ (reference sequence). Trimming stripped 1 base from V and 4 bases from J, with 16 bases between. In DNA form, the CDR3 reads TGTGCCAGCAGCTTAGTCAGCCGCAGGGGTGGCACTGAAGCTTTCTTT. It codes for CASSLVSRRGGTEAFF.